This TCR beta chain was sequenced in a study of CD8+ T cells in alopecia areata. General study findings and limits: Scalp specimens additionally yield sequences from normal skin's resident alphabeta T cells.

This clone was counted a few times. Antigen: not known. Following RNA extraction, reverse transcription yielded cDNA that acted as the sequencing template. Produced via immunoSEQ multiplex PCR; TCRdb's table is partial and in-frame only. The sample includes 90,000 to 120,000 clones, approximately 59% of them seen just once. Sequences were obtained from CD8+ T cells sorted from blood. The source is a human donor in good health.

CDR3 sequence (DNA): TGTGCCAGCAGCGCCGGACTAGCGGGACAAGAGACCCAGTACTTC. Translated, it gives CASSAGLAGQETQYF. J is TRBJ2-5 and V is TRBV28, with 12 bases lining up with TRBD2. After removal of 6 bases from V and 2 bases from J, the junction contained 4 bases not matched to a gene. The germline V gene encodes CDR1 MDHEN and CDR2 SYDVKM. CDR3 length: 15 residues.